The source of this T cell receptor beta chain is a study of OX40 agonist ivuxolimab in advanced cancers. Only in-frame clones appear in the TCRdb table, and some are missing; sequencing was by immunoSEQ multiplex PCR. The sample contains more than 20,000 clones, 85% to 90% of which appear only once. The V end was cut by 2 bases, the J end by 0 bases, with 9 bases between. CDR1 SGHRS and CDR2 YFSETQ come from the germline V gene. This CDR3 has 14 residues. The source material was CD4+ or CD8+ T cells sorted from blood, sampled in a trial of the OX40 agonist ivuxolimab. This TCR was recovered from an adult with an advanced solid tumor such as melanoma, head and neck, liver or kidney cancer. J is TRBJ2-7 and V is TRBV5-1; D is unclear. The CDR3 DNA is TGCGCCAGCAGCTTCCGGGTAAGCTCCTACGAGCAGTACTTC. Translated: CASSFRVSSYEQYF.